This T cell receptor (beta chain) was recorded in a study of blood T cell repertoires in COVID-19. Study information: Donors in the United States, Italy and Spain gave samples during acute or convalescent COVID-19. PBMCs, B-cell-depleted T cells, or T cells were the source of the cDNA or gDNA that made up the material.

V lost 10 bases, J lost 4 bases, and 9 bases stayed unmatched. CDR1 is MNHEY and CDR2 is SVGAGI in the germline V gene. This CDR3 is 14 amino acids long. Authors' analysis steps: Amplifying reference gene primers gave estimates of nucleated cell counts. Sequencing was performed with immunoSEQ multiplex PCR; in TCRdb, only in-frame clones are kept and a portion is missing. That table furnishes V, J and clone size, whereas the DNA furnished D and trimming. The sample records some 400,000 clones, more than 75% being singletons. Sequencing used peripheral blood. V usage is TRBV6-5 and J usage is TRBJ2-1, with TRBD1 matching over 8 bases. The TCR sequence derives from a human donor in a cohort sampled during active COVID-19. DNA of the CDR3: TGTGCCATTATACAGGGGGTACTTTACAATGAGCAGTTCTTC. Encoded protein: CAIIQGVLYNEQFF.